This entry lists 30 T cell receptor beta chains sequenced from one sample in a study of T-cell memory formation after mild COVID-19. TCRdb recomputed calls from the 5' RACE reads with MiXCR, one row per CDR3 protein. The sample lists some 210,000 distinct CDR3 sequences; 8% to 11% were seen once. Sequenced: PBMCs or a T cell subset sorted from them (not recorded which). Source of these receptors: a man younger than 35 who had mild COVID-19 (a few samples of this study predate the infection). Cell type and time point are not known.

This chain uses TRBV7-2 with TRBJ2-7, with TRBD2 matching over 7 bases. The J segment lost 7 bases and the V segment lost 5 bases, leaving 8 bases of the junction unmatched. The germline CDR1 and CDR2 sequences are SGHTA and FQGNSA. The CDR3 covers 13 residues. The CDR3 protein is CASSPNPGGEQYV. Written as DNA, the CDR3 is TGTGCCAGCAGCCCGAATCCGGGGGGTGAGCAGTACGTC.

In DNA form, the CDR3 reads TGCAGTGCTAGAGGCCTAACTGAAGCTTTCTTT. Its protein product is CSARGLTEAFF. The chain uses TRBV20-1 and TRBJ1-1; D remains unclear. Germline CDR1 is DFQATT and CDR2 is SNEGSKA (reference sequence). V lost 1 base and J lost 5, with 5 bases in between. This CDR3 has 11 amino acids.

This clonotype was observed once. This chain uses TRBV28 with TRBJ2-3, with D perhaps TRBD2 (5 bases). CDR3 length equals 13 residues. Germline values: CDR1 MDHEN, CDR2 SYDVKM. V was cut by 5 bases and J by 5 bases, with 11 bases left in between. The CDR3 sequence is CASSPTAGDTQYF. As DNA, the CDR3 is TGTGCCAGCAGTCCTACCGCGGGAGATACGCAGTATTTT.

This clonotype was detected many times. CDR3 DNA sequence: TGTGCCAGCTCACCGACGGCGGGCGGGACCCAGTACTTC. Residues: CASSPTAGGTQYF. The gene calls are TRBV18 and TRBJ2-5; tentatively, D is TRBD2 (5 bases). The V gene lost 3 bases and the J gene lost 7 bases, with 12 bases spanning the gap. CDR1 and CDR2 (germline): KGHSH, LQKENI. The CDR3 is made up of 13 amino acids.

There are a few counts of this clonotype. The V call is TRBV20-1, the J call TRBJ2-7; possible D gene TRBD1, 5 bases. Germline V gives CDR1 DFQATT, CDR2 SNEGSKA (reference sequence). Between the trimmed V and J ends, which lost 5 bases and 2 bases, there was a span of 19 bases. The length of the CDR3 is 15 residues. CDR3 loop: CSAHIQGFSPYEQYF. The CDR3 region has the DNA TGCAGTGCTCACATCCAGGGTTTTAGCCCCTACGAGCAGTACTTC.

This clonotype appeared a few times. The chain recombines TRBV25-1 with TRBJ2-3; 8 bases fit TRBD1. Germline V lookup: CDR1 MGHDK, CDR2 SYGVNS. This CDR3 has 13 amino acids. V was pared by 7 bases and J by 1 base, with 1 base of the junction left unmatched. The CDR3 is CASKDRGTDTQYF. As DNA, the CDR3 is TGTGCCAGCAAGGACAGGGGCACAGATACGCAGTATTTT. The variable domain in full, with the rest retrieved from reference TRBV25-1 and TRBJ2-3, is EADIYQTPRYLVIGTGKKITLECSQTMGHDKMYWYQQDPGMELHLIHYSYGVNSTEKGDLSSESTVSRIRTEHFPLTLESARPSHTSQYLCASKDRGTDTQYFGPGTRLTVL.

This clonotype was counted many times. The chain employs TRBV12-3 or TRBV12-4 and TRBJ2-5; D gene ambiguous. The ends were cut back, 8 bases at V and 2 bases at J, with 15 bases in the middle. The CDR3 extends over 14 amino acids. The CDR3 spells CASQKTEMQETQYF. The CDR3 DNA follows: TGTGCCAGCCAGAAAACAGAGATGCAAGAGACCCAGTACTTC.

This rearrangement joins TRBV4-3 to TRBJ2-3; D is possibly TRBD1 or TRBD2 (6 bases each). There are 16 residues in the CDR3. Germline V lookup: CDR1 LGHNA, CDR2 YSLEER. Trimming removed 1 base from V and 1 base from J, with 12 bases in between. The CDR3, as DNA: TGCGCCAGCAGCCAAGGAGGGGGGCCGGGCACAGATACGCAGTATTTT. This encodes CASSQGGGPGTDTQYF.

This clonotype has just a few counts. The gene calls are TRBV7-3 and TRBJ2-1; 10 bases agree with TRBD2. V was clipped by 5 bases and J by 8 bases; unmatched bases: 6. Germline lookup yields CDR1 SGHTA and CDR2 FQGTGA. The CDR3 runs 14 residues. In DNA, the CDR3 is TGTGCCAGCAGCGACCAGCGGGGGGGCCATGAGCAGTTCTTC. It yields the protein CASSDQRGGHEQFF.

This clonotype was picked up a small number of times. The chain joins TRBV7-2 to TRBJ1-1, with no clear D. Germline loops: CDR1 SGHTA, CDR2 FQGNSA. CDR3 length equals 12 residues. Trimming shortened V by 2 bases and J by 13 bases, and 14 bases separated the two germline ends. Here the CDR3 DNA reads TGTGCCAGCAGCTTATCCCTTTCTACAGTTTTCTTT. Translated: CASSLSLSTVFF.

This clonotype was observed a few times. The gene calls are TRBV5-6 and TRBJ1-2, with D maybe TRBD1 (5 bases). The V gene's germline CDR1 is SGHDT and CDR2 YYEEEE. This CDR3 region has 14 residues. The V gene lost 0 bases and the J gene lost 7 bases, with 13 bases spanning the gap. The CDR3 region is CASSLVPLGGGYTF. The DNA for the CDR3 is TGTGCCAGCAGCTTGGTACCACTCGGGGGTGGCTACACCTTC.

The sample holds a few counts of this clonotype. The chain links TRBV2 to TRBJ1-2; no clear D gene. This CDR3 region has 15 residues. Germline lookup yields CDR1 SNHLY and CDR2 FYNNEI. V was shortened by 1 base and J by 0 bases, with 9 bases between the two germline ends. CDR3 DNA: TGTGCCAGCAGTGAAGGGCCAAGACCTAACTATGGCTACACCTTC. It encodes CASSEGPRPNYGYTF.

This clonotype is a singleton in its sample. Since a much larger clone is just one base distant, this may be a read error. This chain links TRBV20-1 with TRBJ2-5; TRBD2 matches at 8 bases. Germline CDR1 DFQATT, CDR2 SNEGSKA (reference sequence). The CDR3 is 16 amino acids. In nucleotides, the CDR3 is TGCAGTGCTAGAGATCGACCGGGGGGGCCTAGTGAGACCCAGCACTTC. Its translation is CSARDRPGGPSETQHF.

The chain carries TRBV6-1 and TRBJ2-2; D gene ambiguous. Per germline, CDR1 MNHNS and CDR2 SASEGT. Trimming stripped 7 bases from V and 4 bases from J, with 7 bases between. The CDR3 has 12 amino acids. The CDR3 DNA reads TGTGCCAGCACCAGTTCCACCGGGGAGCTGTTTTTT. Translating gives CASTSSTGELFF.

This clonotype has more than one count but fewer than ten. The gene calls are TRBV5-1 and TRBJ2-3; D not certain. Germline V gene data show CDR1 as SGHRS and CDR2 as YFSETQ. V was clipped by 4 bases and J by 0 bases, with 9 bases between them. There are 14 residues in the CDR3. CDR3 region: CASSAQSSTDTQYF. The CDR3 DNA reads as TGCGCCAGCAGCGCCCAGAGCAGCACAGATACGCAGTATTTT.

This chain links TRBV7-2 with TRBJ1-2, with a tentative D call TRBD1 (6 bases). The CDR3 covers 14 residues. Germline V lookup: CDR1 SGHTA, CDR2 FQGNSA. The germline V and J ends were trimmed by 0 bases and 7 bases, with 12 bases remaining between them. The CDR3 coding sequence is TGTGCCAGCAGCTTAGCCGGGGGCATGGGTGGCTACACCTTC. Translation gives CASSLAGGMGGYTF.

This clonotype appeared once. V gene TRBV12-3 or TRBV12-4 combines with J gene TRBJ2-4; D not resolved. This CDR3 is built from 13 residues. With 2 bases removed from V and 8 bases from J, the gap between germline ends came to 10 bases. The CDR3 reads CASSLSGMDIQYF. DNA of the CDR3: TGTGCCAGCAGTTTATCTGGGATGGACATTCAGTACTTC.

The chain links TRBV28 to TRBJ1-5; D is perhaps TRBD1 (5 bases). CDR3 size: 18 residues. The germline V gene has CDR1 MDHEN and CDR2 SYDVKM. Trimming took off 3 bases at V and 0 bases at J, with 18 bases between the two ends. The CDR3 spells CASSLAGTPGGSNQPQHF. CDR3 nucleotides: TGTGCCAGCAGTTTGGCCGGGACCCCCGGGGGTAGCAATCAGCCCCAGCATTTT.

The gene calls are TRBV6-2 or TRBV6-3 and TRBJ1-1; tentative D call: TRBD1 (6 bases). V dropped 4 bases and J dropped 4 bases, with 10 bases sitting between them. This CDR3 has 13 residues. Per germline, CDR1 MNHEY and CDR2 SVGEGT. CDR3 coding DNA: TGTGCCAGCAGTTCACCGGGGGCCACTGAAGCTTTCTTT. Residues: CASSSPGATEAFF.

The rearrangement uses TRBV20-1 and TRBJ1-1, with D unclear. There are 12 residues in the CDR3. V lost 3 bases and J 7 bases, leaving 12 bases between the germline ends. In germline, CDR1 is DFQATT, CDR2 SNEGSKA (reference sequence). The CDR3 bases are TGCAGTGCTAGTCCCTTCGACGGTGAAGCTTTCTTT. Translation: CSASPFDGEAFF.

Points on this clonotype: A much more abundant neighbour one base away suggests this may be a read error. V and J are TRBV7-2 and TRBJ2-3, with D possibly TRBD1 on 6 matching bases. V was trimmed by 1 base and J by 4 bases, leaving 12 bases between them. The CDR3 runs 15 residues. Looked up from germline, CDR1 is SGHTA and CDR2 is FQGNSA. The CDR3 DNA reads as TGTGCCAGCAGCTTAGGGGGCAGGGGTGCAGATACGCAGTATTTT. It is translated as CASSLGGRGADTQYF.

This clonotype was seen a single time. The J gene is TRBJ2-5, the V gene TRBV5-1, with 10 positions matching TRBD1. The trim removed 4 bases at V and 2 bases at J, leaving 11 bases unmatched. The germline V gene encodes CDR1 SGHRS and CDR2 YFSETQ. The CDR3 loop spans 17 amino acids. CDR3 residues: CASSQGNDRGRQETQYF. DNA for the CDR3: TGCGCCAGCAGCCAGGGGAACGACAGGGGGCGTCAAGAGACCCAGTACTTC.

This clonotype was detected only a few times. The chain couples TRBV4-1 to TRBJ1-2, with D unresolved. V was trimmed by 1 base and J by 8 bases, leaving 14 bases between them. From germline, CDR1 is MGHRA and CDR2 YSYEKL. This CDR3 has 14 residues. This CDR3 is CASSQGSLQRGYTF. In nucleotides, the CDR3 is TGCGCCAGCAGCCAAGGGAGCCTCCAACGCGGCTACACCTTC.

The J gene is TRBJ2-5, the V gene TRBV5-6; D is possibly TRBD2 (7 bases). Germline values: CDR1 SGHDT, CDR2 YYEEEE. This CDR3 has 13 amino acids. The V end was cut by 1 base, the J end by 7 bases, with 11 bases between. For the CDR3, the DNA is TGTGCCAGCAGCTTGAGGGGGGGAAGGACCCAGTACTTC. Translating it yields CASSLRGGRTQYF.

This clonotype was counted at least ten times. The chain recombines TRBV12-5 with TRBJ2-3, with a possible D match to TRBD1 (6 bases). This CDR3 has 15 amino acids. V was cut by 5 bases and J by 2 bases, with 14 bases left in between. Looked up from germline, CDR1 is LGHNT and CDR2 is FRNRAP. The CDR3 DNA is TGTGCTAGTGGTCCGGAGGACAGAAACACAGATACGCAGTATTTT. Translating it yields CASGPEDRNTDTQYF. The variable domain in full, completed from reference TRBV12-5 and TRBJ2-3, reads DARVTQTPRHKVTEMGQEVTMRCQPILGHNTVFWYRQTMMQGLELLAYFRNRAPLDDSGMPKDRFSAEMPDATLATLKIQPSEPRDSAVYFCASGPEDRNTDTQYFGPGTRLTVL.

The chain joins TRBV28 to TRBJ2-1; D perhaps matches TRBD2 (6 bases). The V gene's germline CDR1 is MDHEN and CDR2 SYDVKM. Trimming pared 5 bases from V and 9 bases from J, leaving 17 bases between. CDR3 size: 14 residues. The CDR3: CASSPGDKRAEQFF. CDR3 in DNA: TGTGCCAGCAGTCCGGGAGACAAGCGGGCTGAGCAGTTCTTC. Full variable domain (remainder filled in from reference TRBV28 and TRBJ2-1): DVKVTQSSRYLVKRTGEKVFLECVQDMDHENMFWYRQDPGLGLRLIYFSYDVKMKEKGDIPEGYSVSREKKERFSLILESASTNQTSMYLCASSPGDKRAEQFFGPGTRLTVL.

The V and J genes are TRBV6-5 and TRBJ1-2; TRBD1 aligns across 9 bases. This CDR3 region has 14 residues. Losses at the gene ends were 3 bases for V and 7 bases for J; bases not matched to a gene: 6. CDR1 is MNHEY, CDR2 SVGAGI, per germline. The CDR3 reads CASSYQGQGSGYTF. For the CDR3, the DNA is TGTGCCAGCAGTTATCAGGGACAGGGATCTGGCTACACCTTC.

This clonotype was seen only a few times. V usage is TRBV7-2 and J usage is TRBJ2-3; TRBD2 might be the D (5 bases). Trimming left V 5 bases short and J 8 bases short, with 17 bases between. The germline V gene encodes CDR1 SGHTA and CDR2 FQGNSA. This CDR3 region has 14 residues. The CDR3 region has the DNA TGTGCCAGCAGCGGGGATCGGGGTCGGGGTACGCAGTATTTT. Amino acid sequence: CASSGDRGRGTQYF.

The chain carries TRBV7-9 and TRBJ2-2; D is possibly TRBD1 or TRBD2 (6 bases each). Germline loops: CDR1 SEHNR, CDR2 FQNEAQ (reference sequence). This CDR3 has 14 amino acids. Trimming cost V 11 bases and J 2 bases, with 15 bases left between them. The chain's CDR3 is CAVTGRTNTGELFF. CDR3 sequence (DNA): TGTGCCGTAACAGGGAGGACTAACACCGGGGAGCTGTTTTTT. Looking up the rest from reference TRBV7-9 and TRBJ2-2 gives the full variable domain: DTGVSQNPRHKITKRGQNVTFRCDPISEHNRLYWYRQTLGQGPEFLTYFQNEAQLEKSRLLSDRFSAERPKGSFSTLEIQRTEQGDSAMYLCAVTGRTNTGELFFGEGSRLTVL.

The V call is TRBV6-2 or TRBV6-3, the J call TRBJ1-5; D is possibly TRBD1 (5 bases). Germline assignment: CDR1 MNHEY and CDR2 SVGEGT. V shed 6 bases and J shed 9 bases, with 21 bases lying between them. The CDR3 is made up of 15 amino acids. CDR3 protein: CASRKTGAAIRPQHF. CDR3 DNA sequence: TGTGCCAGCAGGAAGACCGGGGCGGCTATCAGGCCCCAGCATTTT.